This T cell receptor beta chain was found in a study of PD-1 blockade in classical Hodgkin lymphoma. A remark on this clone: The target antigen is unknown.

Every patient experienced relapse after autologous stem cell transplantation, and brentuximab vedotin exposure varied. The repertoire was sequenced with immunoSEQ multiplex PCR; TCRdb's copy has only in-frame clones and lacks some. The profile shows about 14,000 clones, around 80% of them singletons. Study-wide findings and caveats: Relapsed/refractory patients reportedly had lower baseline diversity than newly diagnosed patients.

The sequence derives from a human donor with classical Hodgkin lymphoma. The material sequenced was peripheral blood mononuclear cells (PBMCs), taken before the second cycle of nivolumab.

The CDR3, as DNA: TGCGCCAGCAGCCAAGTGTCAGTTAATGAAAAACTGTTTTTT. It is translated as CASSQVSVNEKLFF. This chain connects TRBV4-3 to TRBJ1-4, with D hard to call. Trimming shortened V by 1 base and J by 4 bases, and 7 bases separated the two germline ends. The CDR3 length is 14 residues. CDR1 and CDR2 from the germline V gene are LGHNA and YSLEER.